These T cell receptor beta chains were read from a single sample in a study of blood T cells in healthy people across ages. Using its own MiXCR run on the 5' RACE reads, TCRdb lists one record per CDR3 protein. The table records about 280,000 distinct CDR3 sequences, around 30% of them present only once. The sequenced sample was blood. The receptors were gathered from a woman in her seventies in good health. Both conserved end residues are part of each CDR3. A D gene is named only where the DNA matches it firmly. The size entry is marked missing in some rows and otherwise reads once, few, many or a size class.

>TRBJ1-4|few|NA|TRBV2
CASSRLATNEKLFF
TGTGCCAGCAGTCGACTTGCAACTAATGAAAAACTGTTTTTT
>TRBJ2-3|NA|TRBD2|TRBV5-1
CASSPSWAGGTDTQYF
TGCGCCAGCAGTCCCTCGTGGGCGGGAGGTACAGATACGCAGTATTTT
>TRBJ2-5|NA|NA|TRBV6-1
CASSERGAQETQYF
TGTGCCAGCAGTGAAAGGGGGGCTCAAGAGACCCAGTACTTC
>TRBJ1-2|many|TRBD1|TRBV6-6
CASSQLGTENGYTF
TGTGCCAGCAGTCAACTAGGGACAGAAAATGGCTACACCTTC
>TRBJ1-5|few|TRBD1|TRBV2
CASRIDRGIQPQHF
TGTGCCAGCAGGATAGACAGGGGCATTCAGCCCCAGCATTTT
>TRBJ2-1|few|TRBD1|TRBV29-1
CSVSRTGGKDEQFF
TGCAGCGTTTCGCGAACAGGGGGTAAGGATGAGCAGTTCTTC
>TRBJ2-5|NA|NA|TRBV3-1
CASSHIEETQYF
TGTGCCAGCAGCCATATCGAGGAGACCCAGTACTTC
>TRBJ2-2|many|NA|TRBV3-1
CASSGSRGTGELFF
TGTGCCAGCAGCGGGAGCAGAGGGACCGGGGAGCTGTTTTTT
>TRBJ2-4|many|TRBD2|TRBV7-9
CASSSSGKAKNIQYF
TGTGCCAGCAGCTCTAGCGGGAAAGCCAAAAACATTCAGTACTTC
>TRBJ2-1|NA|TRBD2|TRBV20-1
CSARGSGGAKQFF
TGCAGTGCTAGAGGTAGCGGGGGGGCAAAGCAGTTCTTC
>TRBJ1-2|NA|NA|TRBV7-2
CASSLEYYGYTF
TGTGCCAGCAGCTTAGAGTACTATGGCTACACCTTC
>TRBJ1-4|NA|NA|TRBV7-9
CASSRDATNEKLFF
TGTGCCAGCAGCCGCGATGCAACTAATGAAAAACTGTTTTTT
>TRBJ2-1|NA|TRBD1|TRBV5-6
CASSLVSQGASNEQFF
TGTGCCAGCAGCTTAGTATCACAGGGGGCTAGTAATGAGCAGTTCTTC
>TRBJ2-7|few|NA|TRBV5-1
CASRESVEQYF
TGCGCCAGCAGGGAAAGTGTGGAGCAGTACTTC
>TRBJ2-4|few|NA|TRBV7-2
CASSLGLSIQYF
TGTGCCAGCAGCTTAGGTTTAAGCATTCAGTACTTC
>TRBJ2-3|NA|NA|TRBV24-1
CATSSNTDTQYF
TGTGCCACCAGTTCGAACACAGATACGCAGTATTTT
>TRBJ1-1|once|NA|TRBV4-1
CASSQTPQRNTEAFF
TGCGCCAGCAGCCAAACACCACAGCGGAACACTGAAGCTTTCTTT
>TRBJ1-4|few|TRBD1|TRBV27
CASSPSGTGGEKLFF
TGTGCCAGCAGTCCCTCCGGGACAGGGGGTGAAAAACTGTTTTTT
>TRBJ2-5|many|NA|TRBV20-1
CSARKVAGETQYF
TGCAGTGCTAGGAAGGTAGCAGGGGAGACCCAGTACTTC
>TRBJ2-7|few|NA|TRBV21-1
CASSLGAGTGIDEQYF
TGTGCCAGCAGCCTCGGGGCCGGGACAGGGATCGACGAGCAGTACTTC
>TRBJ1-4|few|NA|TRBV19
CASSIGQRGYEKLFF
TGTGCCAGTAGTATAGGGCAGAGGGGCTATGAAAAACTGTTTTTT
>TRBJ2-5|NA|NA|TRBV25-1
CASSEYPRSGETQYF
TGTGCCAGCAGTGAATATCCCCGATCGGGGGAGACCCAGTACTTC
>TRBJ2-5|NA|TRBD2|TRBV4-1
CASSQGGASGGQETQYF
TGCGCCAGCAGCCAGGGTGGGGCTAGCGGGGGCCAAGAGACCCAGTACTTC
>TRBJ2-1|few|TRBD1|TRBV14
CASSPRQGLYNEQFF
TGTGCCAGCAGCCCCCGACAGGGGCTCTACAATGAGCAGTTCTTC
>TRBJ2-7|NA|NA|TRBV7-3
CASSPYAGYSEQYF
TGTGCCAGCAGCCCCTATGCAGGGTACAGCGAGCAGTACTTC
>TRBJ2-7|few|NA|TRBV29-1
CSVEDPGEQYF
TGCAGCGTTGAAGATCCCGGGGAGCAGTACTTC
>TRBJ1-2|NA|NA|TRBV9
CASSVEAGGDYGYTF
TGTGCCAGCAGCGTAGAAGCGGGGGGAGACTATGGCTACACCTTC
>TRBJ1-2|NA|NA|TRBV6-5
CASSTQRTANYGYTF
TGTGCCAGCAGTACGCAACGGACAGCTAACTATGGCTACACCTTC